Listed here are 3 T cell receptor beta chains from one sample, sequenced in a study of blood T cells in healthy people across ages. Next came a second PCR, run for about 6 to 12 cycles, which used a sample-barcoded 5' primer along with a J-beta primer mix. MiXCR, applied by TCRdb to the 5' RACE reads, yields one record per CDR3 protein. Here the sample spans fewer than 1,200,000 distinct CDR3 sequences, 25% being singletons. These records were also assigned to another study, of T cells of mothers and their children.

Material: blood. All receptors derive from a girl aged 2-15 years in good health.

This sequence joins TRBV18 and TRBJ2-1, with TRBD2 matching 9 bases. The J call may be wrong; the DNA end is better matched by TRBJ2-5. Germline-derived CDR1 and CDR2 are KGHSH and LQKENI. This CDR3 has 15 residues. The CDR3 bases are TGTGCCAGCTCACCACCGGGACTAGCCCCCGAGACCCAGTACTTC. It encodes CASSPPGLAPETQYF.

The gene calls are TRBV29-1 and TRBJ2-5, with 7 bases matching TRBD1. The V gene end was trimmed by 6 bases and the J gene end by 0 bases; junction bases not matched to a gene: 1. The CDR3 totals 12 residues. Germline CDR1 and CDR2: SQVTM and ANQGSEA. The DNA of the CDR3 is TGCAGCGTGACAGGGAACCAAGAGACCCAGTACTTC. Its protein product is CSVTGNQETQYF.

The chain is built from TRBV7-9 and TRBJ1-4; D gene uncertain. The CDR3 is made up of 15 amino acids. V was shortened by 2 bases and J by 8 bases, with 15 bases between the two germline ends. Germline V lookup: CDR1 SEHNR, CDR2 FQNEAQ (reference sequence). CDR3: CASSLQDPGGEKLFF. The CDR3 DNA follows: TGTGCCAGCAGCTTACAGGACCCCGGAGGGGAAAAACTGTTTTTT.